The present entry profiles one T cell receptor beta chain with its context. This table comes from immunoSEQ multiplex PCR, and its TCRdb copy is limited to in-frame clones, with some not included. The data contain tens of thousands of clones, 80% to 90% of them singletons. These data belong to a study of blood T cell repertoires in COVID-19. Study overall: The origin of the acute and convalescent COVID-19 samples was the United States, Italy and Spain.

CDR1 MNHEY and CDR2 SVGEGT come from the germline V gene. This CDR3 has 15 residues. V lost 6 bases and J lost 0, with 14 bases in between. The origin of this receptor is a man in his 70s with active COVID-19. Sequencing was carried out using peripheral blood. The V call is TRBV6-2 or TRBV6-3, the J call TRBJ1-2; no reliable D call. CDR3 in amino acids: CASSEGGLSNYGYTF. CDR3 nucleotides: TGTGCCAGCAGCGAGGGCGGACTATCTAACTATGGCTACACCTTC.